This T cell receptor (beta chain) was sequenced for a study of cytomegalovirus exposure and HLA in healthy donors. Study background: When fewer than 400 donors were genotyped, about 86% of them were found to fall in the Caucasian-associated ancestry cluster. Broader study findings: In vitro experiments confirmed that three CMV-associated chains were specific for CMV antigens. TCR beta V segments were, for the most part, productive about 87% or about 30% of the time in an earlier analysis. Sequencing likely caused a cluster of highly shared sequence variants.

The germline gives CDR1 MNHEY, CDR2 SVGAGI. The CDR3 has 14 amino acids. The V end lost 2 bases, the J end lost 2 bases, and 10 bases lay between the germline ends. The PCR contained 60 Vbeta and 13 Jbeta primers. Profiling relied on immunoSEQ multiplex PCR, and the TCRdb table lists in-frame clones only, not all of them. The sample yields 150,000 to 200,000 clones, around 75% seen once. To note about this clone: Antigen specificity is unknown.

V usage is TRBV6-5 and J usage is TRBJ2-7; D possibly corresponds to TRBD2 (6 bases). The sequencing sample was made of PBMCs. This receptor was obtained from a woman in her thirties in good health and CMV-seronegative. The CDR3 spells CASSYDGGTYEQYF. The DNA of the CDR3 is TGTGCCAGCAGTTACGACGGGGGAACCTACGAGCAGTACTTC.